The entry below gives a single T cell receptor beta chain sequence along with its context. PCR employed 60 Vbeta and 13 Jbeta primers. This table comes from immunoSEQ multiplex PCR, and its TCRdb copy is limited to in-frame clones, with some not included. The profile shows 100,000 to 150,000 clones, roughly 80% of them singletons. This sample was included in a study of cytomegalovirus exposure and HLA in healthy donors. About the study: There were some 400 genotyped donors. Of these, 81% fell in the genetic ancestry cluster associated with self-reported Caucasian donors.

This CDR3 has 13 residues. Germline V lookup: CDR1 SGHDN, CDR2 FVKESK. Trimming took 4 bases from V and 5 from J, leaving 12 bases between them. The V call is TRBV14, the J call TRBJ2-7; D is possibly TRBD1 (5 bases). This TCR derives from a man aged 55-75 years in good health and CMV-seropositive. Sample: PBMCs. The CDR3 sequence is CASSPQGFHEQYF. CDR3 DNA sequence: TGTGCCAGCAGCCCCCAGGGTTTCCACGAGCAGTACTTC.